This paragraph reports one T cell receptor (beta chain). The target antigen is unknown. The data were obtained in a study of STAT5B mutations in CD4+ large granular lymphocyte leukemia. Overall study results and limits: TRBV06-family usage was enriched in top patient clones (8/27) versus controls (2/35).

TCRdb's copy holds only in-frame clones and misses some; the assay was immunoSEQ multiplex PCR. The sample includes tens of thousands of clones, just under 75% of them seen just once. CDR1 LGHNA and CDR2 YNFKEQ come from the germline V gene. The CDR3 consists of 18 residues. Between the trimmed V and J ends, which lost 5 bases and 0 bases, there was a span of 17 bases. This chain joins TRBV4-2 and TRBJ1-6; D might be TRBD1 (6 bases). The sample was CD4+ T cells from blood buffy coats. The sequence derives from a human donor in good health. Here the CDR3 DNA reads TGTGCCAGCAGCTCGGATGACCAGGGGAGCTCCTATAATTCACCCCTCCACTTT. It yields the protein CASSSDDQGSSYNSPLHF.